This T cell receptor (beta chain) originates from a study of tumor-infiltrating lymphocytes in localized non-small cell lung cancer. Study details: Several tumor histologies, both smoking statuses, and some post-neoadjuvant chemotherapy samples were included. Study findings and constraints: Each assay used a separate piece of the same tissue. Available tissue quantity limited TCR sequencing to a patient subset. Tumor T-cell fraction was not associated with recurrence-free survival.

Measured with immunoSEQ multiplex PCR; TCRdb has only the in-frame clones, and not every one. The sample consists of 25,000 to 35,000 clones, approximately 85% of them appearing once. A remark on this clone: The antigen is not known.

Germline V lookup: CDR1 GTSNPN, CDR2 SVGIG (reference sequence). The CDR3 covers 13 residues. The V gene lost 6 bases and the J gene lost 9 bases, with 19 bases spanning the gap. The chain recombines TRBV30 with TRBJ2-3; tentatively, D is TRBD2 (5 bases). Sequenced: lung tumor tissue. The source of this sequence is a human donor with non-small cell lung cancer. The CDR3 DNA reads as TGTGCCTGCCCCAGCGTAAGGACTGGGACGCAGTATTTT. It yields the protein CACPSVRTGTQYF.